This TCR beta chain was documented in a study of CD8 T cells in ankylosing spondylitis (dated by TCRdb to about 2017). Describing the broader study: The study profiled T cell receptor beta repertoires in healthy donors and ankylosing spondylitis patients to find disease-linked TCR variants. The full study cohort was made up of over 20 ankylosing spondylitis patients and about a hundred healthy donors. Peripheral blood samples were taken, and synovial fluid was additionally collected from ankylosing spondylitis patients.

Broader findings and caveats from the paper: Blood from ankylosing spondylitis patients appeared to be characterized by a TCR beta motif composed of 7 to 9 highly homologous amino acid variants. Some of the motif variants had been reported before in the synovial fluid and blood of reactive arthritis patients, a finding that suggests common disease-initiation mechanisms. The disease-linked clones were reported to be significantly enriched in matched synovial fluid samples from ankylosing spondylitis patients. A CD8+ phenotype was shown by the disease-linked clones, which were found at relatively low frequencies in peripheral blood.

The sequencer listed for this sample is Illumina HiSeq 2500. TCR beta libraries were prepared by quantitative 5'-RACE with molecular barcodes. Processing in the source paper ran as follows. A new computational method based on a probabilistic model of VDJ rearrangement was used to identify disease-linked TCR variants. The public reads were reprocessed in TCRdb via fastp at Q25 and MiXCR, keeping in-frame beta chains. Duplicate CDR3 protein sequences are folded into a single record with the most common DNA and genes. The authors' filters were not applied to this entry. The sample includes 200,000 to 300,000 distinct CDR3 sequences, with approximately 10% observed a single time. Less than 3% of the sample comes from the top ten. Taken from the germline V gene, the CDR1 and CDR2 loops are LGHNT and FRNRAP. V is cut back by 7 bases and J by 7 bases, with 12 bases in the junction unmatched. The CDR3 covers 15 residues, taking in both the cysteine and the phenylalanine. Of the read, only the CDR3 DNA is kept; its 45 bases are in frame from base 1.

This clonotype was found a few times. Its recognized antigen is unknown. No much larger clonotype is one base removed from it; base qualities were not supplied. The origin of this receptor is a male donor with ankylosing spondylitis or in good health (not recorded which). Material for sequencing was blood, either unsorted or a sorted T cell fraction (not recorded which). The chain uses TRBV12-5 and TRBJ2-2; 7 central nucleotides agree with TRBD1. The CDR3 amino acid sequence is: CASAPPTGLSGELFF. The DNA sequence is as follows: TGTGCTAGTGCCCCTCCGACAGGGCTAAGCGGGGAGCTGTTTTTT. This CDR3, with the reference TRBV12-5 and TRBJ2-2 proteins standing in past its ends, gives the full variable domain DARVTQTPRHKVTEMGQEVTMRCQPILGHNTVFWYRQTMMQGLELLAYFRNRAPLDDSGMPKDRFSAEMPDATLATLKIQPSEPRDSAVYFCASAPPTGLSGELFFGEGSRLTVL.